The 5 T cell receptor beta chains below were found in one sample sequenced in a study of OX40 agonist ivuxolimab in advanced cancers. Measured with immunoSEQ multiplex PCR; TCRdb has only the in-frame clones, and not every one. The sample has 70,000 or so clones; roughly 84% are singletons. The sample in question was CD4+ or CD8+ T cells sorted from blood, obtained in a trial of the OX40 agonist ivuxolimab. The receptors derive from an adult with an advanced solid tumor such as melanoma, head and neck, liver or kidney cancer.

This clone occurred a few times. The chain combines TRBV7-9 with TRBJ2-7; maybe TRBD1 (7 bases). The CDR3 totals 15 residues. Germline lookup yields CDR1 SEHNR and CDR2 FQNEAQ (reference sequence). The ends were cut back, 7 bases at V and 7 bases at J, with 23 bases in the middle. The CDR3: CASTTRAGGLGEQYF. CDR3 nucleotides: TGTGCCAGCACCACCCGAGCAGGGGGGCTGGGGGAGCAGTACTTC.

V and J are TRBV13 and TRBJ1-1; D may be TRBD1 (5 bases). V was shortened by 5 bases and J by 0 bases, with 16 bases between the two germline ends. Germline assignment: CDR1 PRHDT and CDR2 FYEKMQ (reference sequence). The CDR3 spans 16 residues. The CDR3 sequence is CASSHRSHRVNTEAFF. In DNA form, the CDR3 reads TGTGCCAGCAGCCACAGGTCCCACCGGGTGAACACTGAAGCTTTCTTT.

This rearrangement joins TRBV11-2 to TRBJ2-7, with TRBD2 identical over 7 bases. The CDR3 runs to 16 residues. Germline values: CDR1 SGHAT, CDR2 FQNNGV. Losses at the gene ends were 5 bases for V and 1 base for J; bases not matched to a gene: 11. CDR3 sequence: CASSPRPGLTSYEQYF. The DNA for the CDR3 is TGTGCCAGCAGCCCTAGGCCGGGACTAACTTCCTACGAGCAGTACTTC. The full variable domain, in which reference TRBV11-2 and TRBJ2-7 provide the parts outside the CDR3, is EAGVAQSPRYKIIEKRQSVAFWCNPISGHATLYWYQQILGQGPKLLIQFQNNGVVDDSQLPKDRFSAERLKGVDSTLKIQPAKLEDSAVYLCASSPRPGLTSYEQYFGPGTRLTVT.

The genes are TRBV7-9 and TRBJ2-3, with 11 bases fitting TRBD1. Looked up from germline, CDR1 is SEHNR and CDR2 is FQNEAQ (reference sequence). The trim removed 5 bases at V and 5 bases at J, leaving 9 bases unmatched. This CDR3 spans 16 amino acids. CDR3 nucleotides: TGTGCCAGCAGCCCCCGTGGACAGGGGGCGAGAGATACGCAGTATTTT. It specifies CASSPRGQGARDTQYF. Filled out from reference TRBV7-9 and TRBJ2-3, the complete variable domain reads DTGVSQNPRHKITKRGQNVTFRCDPISEHNRLYWYRQTLGQGPEFLTYFQNEAQLEKSRLLSDRFSAERPKGSFSTLEIQRTEQGDSAMYLCASSPRGQGARDTQYFGPGTRLTVL.

The chain recombines TRBV7-2 with TRBJ1-1; TRBD1 is a possible D gene (5 bases). Germline V gene data show CDR1 as SGHTA and CDR2 as FQGNSA. V was clipped by 4 bases and J by 10 bases, with 13 bases between them. CDR3 size: 12 residues. The CDR3 sequence: CASSWDQTRAFF. In DNA form, the CDR3 reads TGTGCCAGCAGCTGGGACCAAACCCGAGCTTTCTTT.